These 8 T cell receptor beta chains share one sample of origin, sequenced in a study of OX40 agonist ivuxolimab in advanced cancers. The method was immunoSEQ multiplex PCR; TCRdb's version includes in-frame clones alone and lacks a portion of them. The sample holds 50,000 to 60,000 clones; approximately 86% are singletons and the top ten take about 1.1%. Sequences were derived from CD4+ or CD8+ T cells sorted from blood, sampled in a trial of the OX40 agonist ivuxolimab. These TCRs come from an adult with an advanced solid tumor such as melanoma, head and neck, liver or kidney cancer.

The rearrangement links TRBV20-1 to TRBJ1-1; unclear D gene. Trimming took off 5 bases at V and 3 bases at J, with 7 bases between the two ends. CDR3 length: 11 residues. Germline loops: CDR1 DFQATT, CDR2 SNEGSKA (reference sequence). CDR3 bases: TGCAGTGCTTTTCTTCACACTGAAGCTTTCTTT. It codes for CSAFLHTEAFF.

Here the CDR3 DNA reads TGTGCCAGCAGCTTGGTTGACAGGGGTAACGAGCAGTACTTC. Translation gives CASSLVDRGNEQYF. The V call is TRBV5-6, the J call TRBJ2-5, with 8 bases identical to TRBD1. The closer fit of TRBJ2-7 to the DNA end suggests the J call may be wrong. The CDR3 spans 14 residues. Germline V gives CDR1 SGHDT, CDR2 YYEEEE.

This chain links TRBV28 with TRBJ1-3; D may be TRBD1 (5 bases). V was pared by 4 bases and J by 6 bases, with 7 bases between. Germline loops: CDR1 MDHEN, CDR2 SYDVKM. The CDR3 runs 12 residues. CDR3: CASSSTENTIYF. The CDR3 DNA is TGTGCCAGCAGTTCGACAGAAAACACCATATATTTT.

The rearrangement uses TRBV2 and TRBJ1-6; the D gene is possibly TRBD1 (5 bases). This CDR3 region has 15 residues. V dropped 7 bases and J dropped 2 bases, with 12 bases sitting between them. Germline CDR1 is SNHLY and CDR2 is FYNNEI. The CDR3 loop is CASNGGVPYNSPLHF. CDR3 bases: TGTGCCAGCAACGGAGGGGTGCCCTATAATTCACCCCTCCACTTT.

The chain uses TRBV11-3 and TRBJ2-1, with D possibly TRBD2 on 6 matching bases. The V end was cut by 1 base, the J end by 2 bases, with 6 bases between. The length of the CDR3 is 14 residues. CDR1 and CDR2 (germline): SGHNT, YENEEA. The CDR3 DNA sequence: TGTGCCAGCAGCTTAGGCGGGACCTACAATGAGCAGTTCTTC. This translates into CASSLGGTYNEQFF.

The gene calls are TRBV28 and TRBJ1-1; D gene unclear. V lost 2 bases, J lost 0 bases, and 10 bases lay in between. Germline CDR1 MDHEN, CDR2 SYDVKM. The CDR3 is made up of 15 amino acids. The CDR3 DNA reads TGTGCCAGCAGTTTAGTTCGCCTGATGAACACTGAAGCTTTCTTT. Amino acids: CASSLVRLMNTEAFF.

V usage is TRBV5-4 and J usage is TRBJ2-3, with TRBD2 matching over 12 bases. The ends lost 0 bases at V and 4 bases at J; junction bases unmatched: 6. The CDR3 sequence is 17 residues long. Germline V CDR1 and CDR2: SGHNT, YYREEE (reference sequence). In DNA form, the CDR3 reads TGTGCCAGCAGCTTGGGGGCTAGCGGGAGGGCCGCAGATACGCAGTATTTT. It encodes CASSLGASGRAADTQYF. The full variable domain, its missing parts supplied by reference TRBV5-4 and TRBJ2-3, is ETGVTQSPTHLIKTRGQQVTLRCSSQSGHNTVSWYQQALGQGPQFIFQYYREEENGRGNFPPRFSGLQFPNYSSELNVNALELDDSALYLCASSLGASGRAADTQYFGPGTRLTVL.

This chain joins TRBV6-1 and TRBJ2-3; 11 bases agree with TRBD2. Germline values: CDR1 MNHNS, CDR2 SASEGT. The CDR3 extends over 17 amino acids. V dropped 0 bases and J dropped 10; count of bases not matched to a gene: 12. CDR3 sequence reads: CASSEARASGRIGAQYF. Here the CDR3 DNA reads TGTGCCAGCAGTGAAGCGCGCGCTAGCGGGAGGATTGGGGCGCAGTATTTT.